This entry is about one T cell receptor (beta chain). V was pared by 1 base and J by 4 bases, with 4 bases of the junction left unmatched. CDR3 length equals 15 residues. CDR1 and CDR2 from the germline V gene are SGHNT and YENEEA. As processed by the authors: For nucleated cells, counts were estimated from reference gene primer amplification. Measured with immunoSEQ multiplex PCR; TCRdb has only the in-frame clones, and not every one. D and trimming come from the DNA, and the V and J calls and clone size come from that table. Here the sample spans about 260,000 clones, about 90% being singletons. These data come from a study of blood T cell repertoires in COVID-19. The wider study: Acute and convalescent COVID-19 samples came from the United States, Italy and Spain. Sample material is recorded as cDNA or gDNA derived from T cells, B-cell-depleted T cells, or PBMCs.

V gene TRBV11-3 combines with J gene TRBJ2-1, with TRBD2 matching over 7 bases. Sequenced material: peripheral blood. The sequence derives from a woman aged 40 to 50 who had recovered from COVID-19. The CDR3 sequence is CASSLANGGYNEQFF. For the CDR3, the DNA is TGTGCCAGCAGCTTAGCCAACGGGGGGTACAATGAGCAGTTCTTC.